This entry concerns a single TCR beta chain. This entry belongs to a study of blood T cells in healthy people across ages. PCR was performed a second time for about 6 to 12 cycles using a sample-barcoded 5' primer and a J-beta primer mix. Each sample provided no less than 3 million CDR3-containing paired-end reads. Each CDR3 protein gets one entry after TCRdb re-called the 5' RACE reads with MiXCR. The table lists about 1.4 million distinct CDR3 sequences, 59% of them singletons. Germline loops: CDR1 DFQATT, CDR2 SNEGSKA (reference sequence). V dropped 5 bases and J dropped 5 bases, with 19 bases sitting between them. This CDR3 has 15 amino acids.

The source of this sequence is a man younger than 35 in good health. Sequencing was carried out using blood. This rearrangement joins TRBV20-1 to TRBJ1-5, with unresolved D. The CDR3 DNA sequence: TGCAGTGCTCGTGGAGGCCCGGGAGGTTATCAGCCCCAGCATTTT. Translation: CSARGGPGGYQPQHF.